This entry lists 29 T cell receptor beta chains sequenced from one sample in a study of blood T cell repertoires in COVID-19. Produced via immunoSEQ multiplex PCR; TCRdb's table is partial and in-frame only. The sample carries about 130,000 clones, approximately 77% recorded once. The sequenced material came from peripheral blood. These receptor sequences come from a man older than 75 with acute or convalescent COVID-19.

There are a few counts of this clone. V and J are TRBV6-5 and TRBJ1-2; D not resolved. CDR1 is MNHEY, CDR2 SVGAGI, per germline. The CDR3 extends over 14 amino acids. The V end lost 2 bases, the J end lost 3 bases, and 10 bases lay between the germline ends. The CDR3 coding sequence is TGTGCCAGCAGTTACAGGTCGGACTACTATGGCTACACCTTC. It specifies CASSYRSDYYGYTF.

This clone was found once. The V gene is TRBV11-2, the J gene TRBJ1-1; 8 positions agree with TRBD1. The CDR3 loop spans 13 amino acids. Trimming removed 0 bases from V and 8 bases from J; junction bases left unmatched: 2. The V gene's germline CDR1 is SGHAT and CDR2 FQNNGV. The CDR3 DNA sequence: TGTGCCAGCAGCTTAGAATGGACAGGGGAAGCTTTCTTT. This translates into CASSLEWTGEAFF.

The chain carries TRBV19 and TRBJ1-5; 10 bases map to TRBD1. From germline, CDR1 is LNHDA and CDR2 SQIVND (reference sequence). The V gene end was trimmed by 3 bases and the J gene end by 0 bases; junction bases not matched to a gene: 8. This CDR3 spans 18 amino acids. The CDR3 DNA sequence: TGTGCCAGTAGTATCGATGGGACAGGGGCCTATAGCAATCAGCCCCAGCATTTT. Encoded protein: CASSIDGTGAYSNQPQHF.

This clone appeared once. The CDR3 reads CASSQGSSSQGRYEQYF. As DNA, the CDR3 is TGCGCCAGCAGCCAAGGATCTAGCTCACAGGGGCGCTACGAGCAGTACTTC. V usage is TRBV4-1 and J usage is TRBJ2-7; 7 nucleotides agree with TRBD1. The CDR3 loop spans 17 amino acids. The trim removed 1 base at V and 3 bases at J, leaving 12 bases unmatched. Per the germline V gene, CDR1 is MGHRA and CDR2 is YSYEKL.

V is TRBV5-6 and J is TRBJ2-1; TRBD2 matches at 9 bases. There are 14 residues in the CDR3. Germline V CDR1 and CDR2: SGHDT, YYEEEE. Germline trimming cut 1 base from V and 10 bases from J; bases unmatched to any gene: 6. The CDR3 DNA follows: TGTGCCAGCAGCTTGATGGCGGGGGGGCTCGAGCAGTTCTTC. Encoded protein: CASSLMAGGLEQFF. Looking up the rest from reference TRBV5-6 and TRBJ2-1 gives the full variable domain: DAGVTQSPTHLIKTRGQQVTLRCSPKSGHDTVSWYQQALGQGPQFIFQYYEEEERQRGNFPDRFSGHQFPNYSSELNVNALLLGDSALYLCASSLMAGGLEQFFGPGTRLTVL.

The gene calls are TRBV7-2 and TRBJ2-5; D unclear. The CDR3 has 12 amino acids. The germline V gene has CDR1 SGHTA and CDR2 FQGNSA. Trimming removed 5 bases from V and 5 bases from J, with 9 bases in between. This CDR3 is CASSLGMETQYF. In DNA form, the CDR3 reads TGTGCCAGCAGCCTAGGTATGGAGACCCAGTACTTC.

This chain's CDR3 is CASGTGTGNTIYF. The CDR3 bases are TGTGCCAGCGGGACAGGGACTGGAAACACCATATATTTT. The rearrangement joins TRBV19 to TRBJ1-3, with TRBD1 identical over 9 bases. This CDR3 has 13 amino acids. Germline CDR1 reads LNHDA; CDR2 reads SQIVND (reference sequence). V lost 9 bases, J lost 2 bases, and 2 bases stayed unmatched.

In its sample, this clone was seen once. The gene calls are TRBV15 and TRBJ2-1, with TRBD1 matching over 10 bases. V lost 5 bases and J lost 6; bases outside the gene matches: 7. Germline lookup yields CDR1 LNHNV and CDR2 YYDKDF (reference sequence). The CDR3 totals 15 residues. CDR3 nucleotides: TGTGCCACCAGCCTTCCCGGGACAGGGGTCAATGAGCAGTTCTTC. Translation: CATSLPGTGVNEQFF.

This chain connects TRBV19 to TRBJ1-2; 10 positions match TRBD1. The V gene's germline CDR1 is LNHDA and CDR2 SQIVND (reference sequence). Trimming cost V 2 bases and J 8 bases; bases outside gene matches: 8. This CDR3 is built from 15 residues. The CDR3 spells CASSIFGDRGNGYTF. For the CDR3, the DNA is TGTGCCAGTAGTATATTCGGGGACAGGGGAAACGGCTACACCTTC.

The chain joins TRBV7-2 to TRBJ2-1; 9 bases are shared with TRBD2. The V and J ends lost 5 bases and 9 bases, in that order; junction bases with no gene match: 14. The germline CDR1 and CDR2 sequences are SGHTA and FQGNSA. The CDR3 is made up of 16 amino acids. This chain's CDR3 is CASSTREAGGGGEQFF. For the CDR3, the DNA is TGTGCCAGCAGCACACGAGAAGCGGGGGGAGGAGGTGAGCAGTTCTTC.

The chain employs TRBV5-4 and TRBJ2-1; the D gene is possibly TRBD2 (5 bases). The CDR3 contains 13 residues. Germline CDR1 and CDR2: SGHNT and YYREEE (reference sequence). Trimming removed 5 bases from V and 9 bases from J, with 15 bases in between. The CDR3 is CASSAGGPFEQFF. The CDR3 region has the DNA TGTGCCAGCAGTGCGGGCGGGCCCTTTGAGCAGTTCTTC.

This clone came up a few times. The V call is TRBV9, the J call TRBJ1-6; D gene ambiguous. Germline loops: CDR1 SGDLS, CDR2 YYNGEE. The CDR3 is 15 residues long. Trimming shortened V by 0 bases and J by 5 bases, and 9 bases separated the two germline ends. CDR3 loop: CASSVGDTDNSPLHF. In DNA form, the CDR3 reads TGTGCCAGCAGCGTAGGTGACACCGATAATTCACCCCTCCACTTT.

The gene calls are TRBV28 and TRBJ1-2; 7 bases fit TRBD1. The CDR3 consists of 15 residues. Trimming took 4 bases from V and 3 from J; bases not matched to a gene: 8. In germline, CDR1 is MDHEN, CDR2 SYDVKM. This chain's CDR3 is CASSSGQDLYYGYTF. The CDR3, as DNA: TGTGCCAGCAGTTCCGGACAGGACCTTTACTATGGCTACACCTTC.

The genes are TRBV9 and TRBJ2-2; a possible D gene is TRBD2 (6 bases). The CDR3 runs 16 residues. The germline gives CDR1 SGDLS, CDR2 YYNGEE. Deletions cut 4 bases from V and 4 bases from J, with 17 bases between. CDR3 sequence (DNA): TGTGCCAGCAGCACCCGGCCCGGGGGAGGCACCGGGGAGCTGTTTTTT. It translates to CASSTRPGGGTGELFF.

The chain carries TRBV5-1 and TRBJ1-3; 7 nucleotides agree with TRBD1. This CDR3 is 13 amino acids long. The germline V gene encodes CDR1 SGHRS and CDR2 YFSETQ. J lost 4 bases, V lost 4 bases, and 2 bases had no gene match. The DNA of the CDR3 is TGCGCCAGCAGCCAGGACAGGGGAAACACCATATATTTT. This sequence encodes CASSQDRGNTIYF.

V and J are TRBV28 and TRBJ1-6, with D hard to call. Germline V gene data show CDR1 as MDHEN and CDR2 as SYDVKM. CDR3 length: 14 amino acids. V lost 7 bases to trimming and J lost 7 bases, with 14 bases between them. This CDR3 is CASTLARRNSPLHF. For the CDR3, the DNA is TGTGCCAGCACCCTAGCCCGCCGGAATTCACCCCTCCACTTT.

Only one count was recorded for this clone. The rearrangement links TRBV6-5 to TRBJ1-6; 9 bases agree with TRBD1. The germline V gene has CDR1 MNHEY and CDR2 SVGAGI. The ends lost 6 bases at V and 6 bases at J; junction bases unmatched: 6. The CDR3 sequence is 15 residues long. CDR3 in DNA: TGTGCCAGCAGCCTGGGACAGGGCGGTAATTCACCCCTCCACTTT. Translation gives CASSLGQGGNSPLHF.

The V call is TRBV6-5, the J call TRBJ2-2, with 13 bases that match TRBD2. Germline lookup yields CDR1 MNHEY and CDR2 SVGAGI. After removal of 7 bases from V and 7 bases from J, the junction contained 6 bases not matched to a gene. This CDR3 region has 15 residues. CDR3 sequence: CASTRLAGGGGELFF. The CDR3 coding sequence is TGTGCCAGCACCAGACTAGCGGGGGGTGGCGGGGAGCTGTTTTTT.

The V gene is TRBV7-3, the J gene TRBJ2-1, with 8 nucleotides matching TRBD1. Germline CDR1 reads SGHTA; CDR2 reads FQGTGA. The V and J ends lost 4 bases and 9 bases, in that order; junction bases with no gene match: 5. The CDR3 is made up of 13 amino acids. The CDR3 nucleotides are TGTGCCAGCAGCTCACAGGGGGGTTTTGAGCAGTTCTTC. Encoded protein: CASSSQGGFEQFF.

This chain's CDR3 is CASSAETGGPGSLFF. The CDR3 nucleotides read TGTGCCAGCAGTGCAGAGACAGGGGGCCCAGGGTCTCTGTTTTTT. The chain uses TRBV2 and TRBJ1-4, with 10 bases matching TRBD1. The CDR3 length is 15 residues. J was trimmed by 14 bases and V by 4 bases; bases with no gene match: 13. Germline V CDR1 and CDR2: SNHLY, FYNNEI.

This clone has ten or more counts. This sequence joins TRBV7-2 and TRBJ2-7; 10 bases map to TRBD2. Germline loops: CDR1 SGHTA, CDR2 FQGNSA. After removal of 1 base from V and 2 bases from J, the junction contained 11 bases not matched to a gene. The CDR3 is made up of 18 amino acids. CDR3 sequence: CASSLETVLAGYTYEQYF. The CDR3 nucleotides read TGTGCCAGCAGCTTAGAGACGGTACTAGCGGGGTATACCTACGAGCAGTACTTC. Using reference TRBV7-2 and TRBJ2-7 for the parts outside the CDR3, the full variable domain is GAGVSQSPSNKVTEKGKDVELRCDPISGHTALYWYRQSLGQGLEFLIYFQGNSAPDKSGLPSDRFSAERTGGSVSTLTIQRTQQEDSAVYLCASSLETVLAGYTYEQYFGPGTRLTVT.

This clone has more than one count but fewer than ten. This rearrangement joins TRBV4-1 to TRBJ2-7; tentative D call: TRBD1 (6 bases). The CDR3 covers 14 residues. The V end was cut by 2 bases, the J end by 4 bases, with 12 bases between. The V gene's germline CDR1 is MGHRA and CDR2 YSYEKL. CDR3 loop: CASSQLRTVYEQYF. CDR3 DNA sequence: TGCGCCAGCAGCCAACTACGGACAGTGTACGAGCAGTACTTC.

V and J are TRBV18 and TRBJ2-1, with TRBD2 identical over 7 bases. This CDR3 contains 15 residues. V lost 6 bases to trimming and J lost 0 bases; unmatched junction nucleotides: 5. From germline, CDR1 is KGHSH and CDR2 LQKENI. CDR3 coding DNA: TGTGCCAGCTCCCCCCGGACTAGCTCCTACAATGAGCAGTTCTTC. Translated: CASSPRTSSYNEQFF. Full variable domain (remainder filled in from reference TRBV18 and TRBJ2-1): NAGVMQNPRHLVRRRGQEARLRCSPMKGHSHVYWYRQLPEEGLKFMVYLQKENIIDESGMPKERFSAEFPKEGPSILRIQQVVRGDSAAYFCASSPRTSSYNEQFFGPGTRLTVL.

CDR3 in amino acids: CASSQVPIGGYTF. The CDR3 DNA follows: TGTGCCAGCAGCCAAGTACCCATCGGGGGCTACACCTTC. The chain joins TRBV3-1 (or the pseudogene TRBV3-2) to TRBJ1-2, with D unclear. The CDR3 totals 13 residues. From germline, CDR1 is LGHDT and CDR2 YNNKEL (reference sequence). The ends were cut back, 1 base at V and 8 bases at J, with 11 bases in the middle.

This clone has more than one count but fewer than ten. V is TRBV15 and J is TRBJ1-2; tentative D call: TRBD1 (6 bases). V shed 0 bases and J shed 5 bases, with 16 bases lying between them. Germline CDR1 is LNHNV and CDR2 is YYDKDF (reference sequence). The length of the CDR3 is 16 residues. As DNA, the CDR3 is TGTGCCACCAGCAGAGACCGGGACACCCGTGGTTATGGCTACACCTTC. Translating it yields CATSRDRDTRGYGYTF.

Comment on this clone: Being one base from a much bigger clone, this may be a read error. The chain has TRBV3-1 (or the pseudogene TRBV3-2) and TRBJ1-2, with 7 bases matching TRBD1. CDR3 length equals 13 residues. Germline values: CDR1 LGHDT, CDR2 YNNKEL (reference sequence). The V gene end was trimmed by 3 bases and the J gene end by 3 bases; junction bases not matched to a gene: 1. The CDR3 DNA sequence: TGTGCCAGCAGCCAGGGACAGTACTATGGCTACACCTTC. As protein: CASSQGQYYGYTF.

This clone came up once. This sequence joins TRBV19 and TRBJ1-4; D is perhaps TRBD1 (5 bases). V lost 6 bases, J lost 0 bases, and 11 bases lay in between. Germline CDR1 LNHDA, CDR2 SQIVND (reference sequence). This CDR3 has 15 amino acids. The CDR3 DNA sequence: TGTGCCAGTAGGACCAGACAGACAACTAATGAAAAACTGTTTTTT. Protein: CASRTRQTTNEKLFF.

The chain joins TRBV5-1 to TRBJ2-7, with no clear D. The CDR3 is 15 residues long. V was cut by 2 bases and J by 2 bases, with 14 bases left in between. Germline CDR1 SGHRS, CDR2 YFSETQ. The CDR3 protein is CASSFSDKSTYEQYF. Written as DNA, the CDR3 is TGCGCCAGCAGCTTTTCTGACAAATCAACCTACGAGCAGTACTTC. Using reference TRBV5-1 and TRBJ2-7 for the parts outside the CDR3, the full variable domain is KAGVTQTPRYLIKTRGQQVTLSCSPISGHRSVSWYQQTPGQGLQFLFEYFSETQRNKGNFPGRFSGRQFSNSRSEMNVSTLELGDSALYLCASSFSDKSTYEQYFGPGTRLTVT.

The V gene is TRBV19, the J gene TRBJ2-7, with D possibly being TRBD2 (5 bases). CDR3 length: 15 amino acids. V lost 3 bases and J 2 bases, leaving 14 bases between the germline ends. The germline CDR1 and CDR2 sequences are LNHDA and SQIVND (reference sequence). The CDR3 coding sequence is TGTGCCAGTAGTATGGCCGGACGGGGAACCTACGAGCAGTACTTC. It specifies CASSMAGRGTYEQYF.